This T cell receptor beta chain was profiled in a study of PD-1 blockade in classical Hodgkin lymphoma. J gave up 7 bases and V 6 bases, and 3 bases lay outside the gene matches. Looked up from germline, CDR1 is SEHNR and CDR2 is FQNEAQ (reference sequence). The CDR3 length is 12 residues. The time point is: cycle 4 day 1 (C4D1), after six to seven weeks of nivolumab. Relapse was seen in all patients after autologous stem cell transplantation, and brentuximab vedotin exposure was variable. Some clones are missing from TCRdb's copy, which holds only in-frame ones; the method was immunoSEQ multiplex PCR. Among 90,000 to 110,000 clones listed, roughly 89% were seen once.

This chain uses TRBV7-9 with TRBJ1-2, with 9 bases that match TRBD1. The starting material was peripheral blood mononuclear cells (PBMCs), obtained before the fourth cycle of nivolumab. The receptor comes from a human donor with classical Hodgkin lymphoma. The CDR3: CASRSGQGGYTF. CDR3 nucleotide sequence: TGTGCCAGCAGATCGGGACAGGGTGGCTACACCTTC.